Following are 8 T cell receptor beta chains from one sample sequenced in a study of T cells after yellow fever vaccination. Each CDR3 protein is one row after TCRdb ran MiXCR on the 5' RACE reads. The sample has some 400,000 distinct CDR3 sequences, about 19% seen once; the top ten hold about 18%. The specimen was PBMCs, collected before the yellow fever booster vaccination. All receptors come from a man younger than 30 who received the YFV17D yellow fever vaccine.

The table lists this clonotype with a few counts. The chain is built from TRBV9 and TRBJ2-3, with D uncertain. V was trimmed by 3 bases and J by 5 bases, leaving 13 bases between them. Germline V lookup: CDR1 SGDLS, CDR2 YYNGEE. This CDR3 is 14 amino acids long. CDR3 coding DNA: TGTGCCAGCAGCGCAAGGACGGCCAAAGATACGCAGTATTTT. This translates into CASSARTAKDTQYF.

This clonotype has a handful of counts. The chain employs TRBV20-1 and TRBJ1-4; 7 nucleotides align to TRBD1. V gave up 7 bases and J gave up 0 bases; unmatched junction bases: 14. The CDR3 has 17 amino acids. Per the germline V gene, CDR1 is DFQATT and CDR2 is SNEGSKA (reference sequence). The CDR3 protein is CSVGGGTEDATNEKLFF. In DNA form, the CDR3 reads TGCAGTGTCGGGGGGGGGACAGAAGATGCAACTAATGAAAAACTGTTTTTT.

This chain uses TRBV6-5 with TRBJ2-1; TRBD1 matches at 7 bases. Germline loops: CDR1 MNHEY, CDR2 SVGAGI. The junction had 6 bases not matched to a gene; V was cut back by 10 bases and J by 0 bases. The CDR3 consists of 14 residues. CDR3 coding DNA: TGTGCCACCATGGACAGGAGCTCCTACAATGAGCAGTTCTTC. The encoded protein is CATMDRSSYNEQFF.

This clonotype was counted only a few times. J is TRBJ1-1 and V is TRBV18; TRBD1 is a possible D gene (5 bases). The CDR3 is made up of 14 amino acids. Trimming cost V 6 bases and J 2 bases, with 13 bases left between them. Germline-derived CDR1 and CDR2 are KGHSH and LQKENI. The CDR3 spells CASSPGRGNTEAFF. As DNA, the CDR3 is TGTGCCAGCTCCCCGGGGAGGGGTAACACTGAAGCTTTCTTT.

The chain joins TRBV6-5 to TRBJ2-3; 10 bases line up with TRBD2. The germline V gene has CDR1 MNHEY and CDR2 SVGAGI. V shed 4 bases and J 5 bases; nucleotides not matched to a gene: 9. The CDR3 sequence is 16 residues long. CDR3 DNA sequence: TGTGCCAGCAGTTGGGTAGCGGGGGGCGGGGGAGATACGCAGTATTTT. This translates into CASSWVAGGGGDTQYF.

This clonotype came up many times. This chain joins TRBV28 and TRBJ1-1, with a possible D match to TRBD1 (5 bases). CDR1 is MDHEN, CDR2 SYDVKM, per germline. Trimming cost V 4 bases and J 3 bases, with 15 bases left between them. CDR3 size: 15 residues. The CDR3 protein is CASSSLGGADTEAFF. The CDR3 bases are TGTGCCAGCAGTTCCCTTGGAGGGGCGGACACTGAAGCTTTCTTT.

This clonotype has more than one count but fewer than ten. The chain is built from TRBV5-1 and TRBJ1-5; D is undetermined. The V end lost 1 base, the J end lost 7 bases, and 9 bases lay between the germline ends. CDR1 and CDR2 (germline): SGHRS, YFSETQ. This CDR3 comprises 13 residues. The CDR3 sequence is CASSLWPDQPQHF. The CDR3 nucleotides are TGCGCCAGCAGCTTGTGGCCAGACCAGCCCCAGCATTTT.

There are a few counts of this clonotype. The V and J genes are TRBV20-1 and TRBJ2-2, with a tentative D call TRBD2 (5 bases). Trimming pared 1 base from V and 2 bases from J, leaving 8 bases between. Germline V gene data show CDR1 as DFQATT and CDR2 as SNEGSKA (reference sequence). The CDR3 spans 14 residues. CDR3 amino acids: CSARGTDNTGELFF. CDR3 DNA sequence: TGCAGTGCTAGAGGGACTGATAACACCGGGGAGCTGTTTTTT.